This T cell receptor (beta chain) is drawn from a study of blood T cell repertoires in COVID-19. Study in general: Researchers got acute and convalescent COVID-19 samples from the United States, Italy and Spain. T cells, B-cell-depleted T cells, or PBMCs provided the cDNA or gDNA that served as material.

Germline CDR1 and CDR2: SNHLY and FYNNEI. V was pared by 5 bases and J by 3 bases, with 10 bases between. This CDR3 has 13 amino acids. Original methodology: From reference gene primer amplification, estimates of nucleated cell counts were derived. TCRdb's table, derived via immunoSEQ multiplex PCR, lists solely in-frame clones and lacks some. V, J and clone size reflect that table, while D and trimming were determined from the DNA. The repertoire holds 120,000 or so clones, approximately 90% seen once, with around 3.2% in the top ten. Sequences were obtained from peripheral blood. The origin of this receptor is a woman aged 45-65 years with acute or convalescent COVID-19. The V call is TRBV2, the J call TRBJ1-1; D is possibly TRBD1 (5 bases). CDR3 bases: TGTGCCAGCAGTCAAGAAGGGGACACTGAAGCTTTCTTT. It translates to CASSQEGDTEAFF.